This T cell receptor (beta chain) stems from a study of cytomegalovirus exposure and HLA in healthy donors (TCRdb year 2017). General notes on the study: The 500 to 800 repertoires of the first cohort and the 110 or so validation repertoires were produced on the same platform, according to a later analysis. The study combined high-throughput TCR immunosequencing, statistical association of individual TCRs with disease status, and machine learning to predict cytomegalovirus infection status. The study was designed to test whether signatures of past pathogen exposure could be identified by cataloging public T cell receptors. Besides the first cohort of approximately 710 subjects, a separate validation cohort made up of 120 different subjects was used. The paper's findings and limits, for the study overall: Most TCR sequences were seen in very few donors, while some public TCRs were found in many individuals. In vitro tests confirmed that a few of the cytomegalovirus-associated TCR beta chains recognize cytomegalovirus antigens. The validation cohort had no HLA typing available for a later analysis, so co-occurrence within that cohort was assessed over all 130 or so repertoires. Subsequent analysis determined that TCRs grouped into clusters in the first cohort also showed a tendency toward co-occurrence across the 120 or so validation repertoires, and 85% to 95% of cluster scores exceeded 0. A total of some 180 TCR beta chains were listed by the study as associated with cytomegalovirus. The authors suggested that the approach could potentially be extended to other disease states and immunological phenotypes. The classifier was reported to diagnose cytomegalovirus status with high specificity and sensitivity in both the original and validation cohorts.

Remarks on this clone: No cognate antigen has been identified for it. The sample holds no much larger clone one base away, and base qualities are not on file.

Library construction relied on the immunoSEQ multiplex PCR assay. The source study handled its data this way. A statistical classification framework was built to diagnose cytomegalovirus status from the catalog of TCR beta chain sequences. TCRdb obtained this table from immuneACCESS and retained in-frame rearrangements with V and J assigned. These tables miss some clones; where compared with another copy, unresolved V genes account for less than half of the shortfall, and the remainder is unexplained. Clone size and V and J calls were adopted from that table, with D and trimming inferred from the DNA. Recorded for this sample are about 180,000 clones; more than 75% of them occurred a single time. The ten largest account for roughly 1.4% of the sample. The CDR3 covers 13 residues, taking in both the cysteine and the phenylalanine. This entry keeps only the CDR3 DNA: 39 bases, framed from base 1. From a lookup of the germline V gene, CDR1 and CDR2 are SQVTM and ANQGSEA. Trimmed from V: 7 bases; trimmed from J: 5 bases; junction bases lacking a gene match: 7.

The donors were included in the validation cohort of 120 subjects, a group kept apart from the roughly 670-subject first cohort. The clonotype was recovered from a woman aged 25 to 39 in good health and CMV-seronegative. The rearranged segments are TRBV29-1 and TRBJ1-1; the central 10 bases match TRBD1. Sequenced sample: PBMCs. The DNA sequence is given as TGCAGCGCGTGGACAGGGGGTGGGACTGAAGCTTTCTTT. Its product reads: CSAWTGGGTEAFF.